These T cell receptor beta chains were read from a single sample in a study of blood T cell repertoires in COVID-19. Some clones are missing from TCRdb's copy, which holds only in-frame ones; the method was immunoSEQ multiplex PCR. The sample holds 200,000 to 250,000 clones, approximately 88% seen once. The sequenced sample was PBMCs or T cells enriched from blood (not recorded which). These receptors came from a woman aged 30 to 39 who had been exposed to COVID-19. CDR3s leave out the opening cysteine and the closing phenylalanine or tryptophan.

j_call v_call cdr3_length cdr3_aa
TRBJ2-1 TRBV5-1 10 ASSGIGLEQF
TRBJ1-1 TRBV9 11 ASSPGGNTEAF
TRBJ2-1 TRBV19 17 ASSIGGGLAGAGYNEQF
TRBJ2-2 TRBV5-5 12 ASSWRVNTGELF
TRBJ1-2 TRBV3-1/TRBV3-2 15 ASSHARDPGTNYGYT
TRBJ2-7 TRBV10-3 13 AISEKGTGLSEQY
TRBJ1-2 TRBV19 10 ASSTTGIGYT
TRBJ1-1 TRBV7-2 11 ASSFKGVTEAF
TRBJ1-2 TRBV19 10 ATGTGARGYT
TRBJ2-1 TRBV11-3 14 ASSTSGSGFYNEQF
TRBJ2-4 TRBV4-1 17 ASSQVYRGGGLAKNIQY
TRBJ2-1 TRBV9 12 ASSPTSSHNEQF
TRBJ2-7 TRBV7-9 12 ASSFRTGPHEQY
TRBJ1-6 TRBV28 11 ASSLQGGSPLH
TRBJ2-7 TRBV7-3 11 ASKGGTDYEQY
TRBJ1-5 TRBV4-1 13 ASSRERNLNQPQH
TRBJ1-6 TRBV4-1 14 ASSQVWDKINSPLH
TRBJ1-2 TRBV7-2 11 ASSFGTGGGYT
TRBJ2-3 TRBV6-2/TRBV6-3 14 ASSYSPGISTDTQY
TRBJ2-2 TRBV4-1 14 ASSLRAGDSGGELF
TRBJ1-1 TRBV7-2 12 ASSLNGGNTEAF
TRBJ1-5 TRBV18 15 ASSPQFRTGANQPQH
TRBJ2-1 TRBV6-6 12 ASIEHHSYNEQF
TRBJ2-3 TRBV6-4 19 ASSDSQLAAKESLSTDTQY
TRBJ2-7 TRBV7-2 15 ASSLEGPTGTAYEQY
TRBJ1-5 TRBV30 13 AWSVSGHRNQPQH
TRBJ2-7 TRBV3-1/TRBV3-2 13 ASSFSSGSMYEQY
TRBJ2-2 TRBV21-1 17 ASSKVPDREEPNTGELF
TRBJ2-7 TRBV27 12 ASSSSGNPYEQY
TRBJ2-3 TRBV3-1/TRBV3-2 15 ASSQELAVEVGDTQY
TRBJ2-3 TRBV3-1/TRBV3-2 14 ASSHVAGGYTDTQY
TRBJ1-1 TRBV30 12 AWSAGQENTEAF
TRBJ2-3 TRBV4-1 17 ASSQDLTSGNPFLDTQY
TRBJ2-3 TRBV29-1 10 SVEQGADTQY
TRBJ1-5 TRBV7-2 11 ASSLQGGQPQH
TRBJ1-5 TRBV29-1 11 SVRTGTAEPQH
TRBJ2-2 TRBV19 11 ASSRQGSGELF
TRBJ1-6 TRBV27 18 ASSLLRGSGSIAGNSPLH
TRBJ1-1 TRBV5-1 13 ASSYLWGRGEEAF
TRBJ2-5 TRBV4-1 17 ASSQVPYGGRAGQETQY
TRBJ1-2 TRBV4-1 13 ASSHVRGQSYGYT
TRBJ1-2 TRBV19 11 ASSIPGYDGYT
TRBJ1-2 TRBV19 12 ASSTNRGMYGYT
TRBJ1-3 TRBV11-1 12 ASSLIGYGNTIY
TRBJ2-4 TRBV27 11 ASSWGGRDIQY
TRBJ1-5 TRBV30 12 AWSFNGGGQPQH
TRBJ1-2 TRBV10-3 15 AISEPDPGQGRRGYT
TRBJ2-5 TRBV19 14 ASSTPRLAGQETQY
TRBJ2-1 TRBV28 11 ASSPTRTGPLI
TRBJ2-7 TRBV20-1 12 SASPPTASYEQY
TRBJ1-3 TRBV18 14 ASSPPGGAAGNTIY